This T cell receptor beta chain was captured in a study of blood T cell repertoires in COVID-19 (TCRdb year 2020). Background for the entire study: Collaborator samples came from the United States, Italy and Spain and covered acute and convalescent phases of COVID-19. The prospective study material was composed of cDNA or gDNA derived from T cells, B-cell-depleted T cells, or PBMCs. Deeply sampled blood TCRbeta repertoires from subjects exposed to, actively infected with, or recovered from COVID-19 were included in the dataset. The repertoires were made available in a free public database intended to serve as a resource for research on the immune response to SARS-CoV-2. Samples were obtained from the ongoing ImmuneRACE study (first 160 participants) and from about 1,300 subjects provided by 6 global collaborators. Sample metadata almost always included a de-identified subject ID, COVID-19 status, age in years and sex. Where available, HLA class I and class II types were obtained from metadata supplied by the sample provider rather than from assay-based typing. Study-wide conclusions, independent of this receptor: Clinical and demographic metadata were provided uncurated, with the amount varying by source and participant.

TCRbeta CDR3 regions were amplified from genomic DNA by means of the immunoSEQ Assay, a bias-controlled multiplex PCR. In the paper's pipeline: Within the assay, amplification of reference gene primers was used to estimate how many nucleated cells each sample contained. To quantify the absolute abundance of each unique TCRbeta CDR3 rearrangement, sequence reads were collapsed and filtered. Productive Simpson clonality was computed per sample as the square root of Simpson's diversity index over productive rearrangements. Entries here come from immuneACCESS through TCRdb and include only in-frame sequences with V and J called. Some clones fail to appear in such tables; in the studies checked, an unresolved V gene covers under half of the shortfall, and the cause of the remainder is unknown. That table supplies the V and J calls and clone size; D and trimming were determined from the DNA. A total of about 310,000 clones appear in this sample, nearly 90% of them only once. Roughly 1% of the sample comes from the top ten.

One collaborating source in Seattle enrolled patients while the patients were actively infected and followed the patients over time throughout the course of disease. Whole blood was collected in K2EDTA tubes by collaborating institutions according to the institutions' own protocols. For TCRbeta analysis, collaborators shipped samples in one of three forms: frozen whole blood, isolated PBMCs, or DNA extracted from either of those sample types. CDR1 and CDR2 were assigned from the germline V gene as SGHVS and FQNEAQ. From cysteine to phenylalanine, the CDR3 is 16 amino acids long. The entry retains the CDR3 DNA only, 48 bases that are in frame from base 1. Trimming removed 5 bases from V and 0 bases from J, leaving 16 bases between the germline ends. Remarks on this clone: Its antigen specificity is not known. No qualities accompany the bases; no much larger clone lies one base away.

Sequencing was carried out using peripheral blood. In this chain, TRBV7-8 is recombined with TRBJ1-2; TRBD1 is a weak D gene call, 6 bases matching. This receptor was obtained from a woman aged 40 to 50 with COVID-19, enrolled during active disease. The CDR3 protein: CASSPEGGQTNYGYTF. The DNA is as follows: TGTGCCAGCAGCCCCGAGGGGGGGCAGACTAACTATGGCTACACCTTC.